The clone carrying this T cell receptor beta chain appeared a single time. The data are from a study of blood T cell repertoires in COVID-19. Study details: Samples of COVID-19 (acute and convalescent) were obtained from the United States, Italy and Spain. The cDNA or gDNA used as material had been derived from T cells, B-cell-depleted T cells, or PBMCs.

In the authors' workflow: Reference gene primer amplification gave estimated nucleated cell counts. Only in-frame clones appear in the TCRdb table, and some are missing; sequencing was by immunoSEQ multiplex PCR. V and J calls and clone size follow that table, whereas D and trimming were derived from the DNA. The sample holds 80,000 or so clones, more than 60% seen once. The CDR3 sequence is 15 residues long. The germline gives CDR1 LNHNV, CDR2 YYDKDF (reference sequence). V lost 8 bases and J lost 2, with 16 bases in between. This TCR came from a human donor in a cohort sampled during active COVID-19. Sequenced material: peripheral blood. The chain carries TRBV15 and TRBJ2-1; a weak D match, TRBD1 (5 bases). The CDR3 coding sequence is TGTGCCACCGGTGATTTGGGGCTCACCTACAATGAGCAGTTCTTC. This codes for CATGDLGLTYNEQFF.